This T cell receptor beta chain was profiled in a study of blood T cells in healthy people across ages. Germline CDR1 reads DFQATT; CDR2 reads SNEGSKA (reference sequence). Trimming took off 2 bases at V and 2 bases at J, with 9 bases between the two ends. The CDR3 is 13 amino acids. This clonotype occurred a few times. Primers used in a second PCR of about 7 to 11 cycles were a sample-barcoded 5' primer and a J-beta primer mix. TCRdb reanalysed the 5' RACE reads using MiXCR and keeps one entry per CDR3 protein. This table has some 550,000 distinct CDR3 sequences, less than 60% appearing once. This TCR derives from a man older than 75 in good health. V and J are TRBV20-1 and TRBJ1-1, with TRBD1 as a possible D gene (6 bases). What was sequenced was blood. The CDR3 DNA is TGCAGTGCTAGAAGACAGGCAAACACTGAAGCTTTCTTT. This sequence encodes CSARRQANTEAFF.